The 8 T cell receptor beta chains reported below all come from one sample, sequenced in a study of cytomegalovirus exposure and HLA in healthy donors. TCRdb keeps only in-frame clones here, not all; method: immunoSEQ multiplex PCR. The profile shows some 170,000 clones, 86% of them singletons. Sample: PBMCs. These receptor sequences come from a woman aged 25 to 39 in good health and CMV-seronegative.

J is TRBJ2-7 and V is TRBV9; TRBD1 is a possible D gene (6 bases). Trimming left V 4 bases short and J 2 bases short, with 16 bases between. Germline V lookup: CDR1 SGDLS, CDR2 YYNGEE. This CDR3 region has 15 residues. The CDR3 nucleotides read TGTGCCAGCAGCCCCACAGGGTTGCCTACCTACGAGCAGTACTTC. The encoded protein is CASSPTGLPTYEQYF.

In its sample, this clone was seen once. The rearrangement links TRBV11-2 to TRBJ1-1; D might be TRBD1 (6 bases). In germline, CDR1 is SGHAT, CDR2 FQNNGV. This CDR3 contains 14 residues. Trimming shortened V by 4 bases and J by 0 bases, and 9 bases separated the two germline ends. In nucleotides, the CDR3 is TGTGCCAGCAGCTCCGACAGGATGAACACTGAAGCTTTCTTT. Its translation: CASSSDRMNTEAFF.

The rearrangement uses TRBV5-6 and TRBJ1-2; D gene uncertain. Germline V gives CDR1 SGHDT, CDR2 YYEEEE. V was shortened by 0 bases and J by 0 bases, with 9 bases between the two germline ends. The length of the CDR3 is 15 residues. In DNA, the CDR3 is TGTGCCAGCAGCTTGGGGCGCCTAGCTAACTATGGCTACACCTTC. Translation gives CASSLGRLANYGYTF.

The rearrangement uses TRBV11-2 and TRBJ2-3, with D perhaps TRBD1 (6 bases). V was shortened by 3 bases and J by 7 bases, with 17 bases between the two germline ends. The germline CDR1 and CDR2 sequences are SGHAT and FQNNGV. CDR3 length: 15 amino acids. The CDR3 DNA is TGTGCCAGCAGCTTCTATCCAGGGGAATCAAATACGCAGTATTTT. The encoded protein is CASSFYPGESNTQYF. The complete variable domain, with remaining parts taken from reference TRBV11-2 and TRBJ2-3, reads EAGVAQSPRYKIIEKRQSVAFWCNPISGHATLYWYQQILGQGPKLLIQFQNNGVVDDSQLPKDRFSAERLKGVDSTLKIQPAKLEDSAVYLCASSFYPGESNTQYFGPGTRLTVL.

CDR3 nucleotide sequence: TGTGCCAGCAGTTTACAGGGGGCGAGGGAGACCCAGTACTTC. It is translated as CASSLQGARETQYF. The chain employs TRBV28 and TRBJ2-5, with 8 bases lining up with TRBD1. Germline V gene data show CDR1 as MDHEN and CDR2 as SYDVKM. The CDR3 consists of 14 residues. V gave up 2 bases and J gave up 5 bases; unmatched junction bases: 4.

The chain combines TRBV7-2 with TRBJ1-1; possible D gene TRBD1, 6 bases. This CDR3 is built from 14 residues. Germline values: CDR1 SGHTA, CDR2 FQGNSA. V lost 2 bases and J 7 bases, leaving 14 bases between the germline ends. The CDR3 sequence: CASSLTGPFNEAFF. As DNA, the CDR3 is TGTGCCAGCAGCTTAACAGGGCCTTTCAATGAAGCTTTCTTT.

The chain is built from TRBV6-5 and TRBJ1-2; the D is unclear. Germline CDR1 is MNHEY and CDR2 is SVGAGI. This CDR3 has 13 amino acids. V dropped 10 bases and J dropped 5 bases, with 17 bases sitting between them. The CDR3 nucleotides read TGTGCCACCCAGCGCGGGGAGGAATATGGCTACACCTTC. Translating it yields CATQRGEEYGYTF.

The chain carries TRBV18 and TRBJ1-1; 8 nucleotides align to TRBD1. Per the germline V gene, CDR1 is KGHSH and CDR2 is LQKENI. V shed 5 bases, J shed 3 bases, and the junction held 5 bases outside the gene matches. The CDR3 sequence is 14 residues long. CDR3 in DNA: TGTGCCAGCTCAAACTACAGGGGGGACACTGAAGCTTTCTTT. As protein: CASSNYRGDTEAFF.